This T cell receptor (beta chain) was captured by sequencing in a study of blood T cell repertoires in COVID-19. Turning to the study itself: PBMCs, B-cell-depleted T cells, or T cells were the source of the cDNA or gDNA that made up the material.

Participant age was roughly 18 to 90 years, and participants resided in fewer than 25 US areas. Germline V gene lookup returns CDR1 SGHDN and CDR2 FVKESK. V was trimmed by 4 bases and J by 13 bases, leaving 17 bases between them. This CDR3 contains 14 residues. Sequenced by immunoSEQ multiplex PCR; TCRdb stores in-frame clones only, minus some. The sample carries roughly 150,000 clones, roughly nine tenths recorded once. This TCR was recovered from a woman in her thirties or forties who had been exposed to COVID-19. V is TRBV14 and J is TRBJ1-6, with a tentative D call TRBD1 (6 bases). Sequencing used PBMCs or T cells enriched from blood (not recorded which). CDR3 DNA: TGTGCCAGCAGCCCTCGGGGTGTGAGGGGGCCCCTCCACTTT. Translated, it gives CASSPRGVRGPLHF.